This TCR beta chain was profiled in a study of shared clonotypes between healthy human individuals. The length of the CDR3 is 13 residues. With 4 bases removed from V and 8 bases from J, the gap between germline ends came to 12 bases. Germline lookup yields CDR1 LGHNA and CDR2 YSLEER. Clones were sequenced by immunoSEQ multiplex PCR, and TCRdb holds only the in-frame ones, with some missing. The sample holds 170,000 or so clones, approximately 70% seen once. The TCR originated in a man under 40 in good health. The V gene is TRBV4-3, the J gene TRBJ2-1, with D possibly being TRBD2 (5 bases). Sequences were obtained from memory CD4+ T cells sorted from blood. Stated subset: CD45RA-negative fraction. CDR3 in DNA: TGCGCCAGCAGCCGCGGGTTGATCGATGAGCAGTTCTTC. Its translation is CASSRGLIDEQFF.